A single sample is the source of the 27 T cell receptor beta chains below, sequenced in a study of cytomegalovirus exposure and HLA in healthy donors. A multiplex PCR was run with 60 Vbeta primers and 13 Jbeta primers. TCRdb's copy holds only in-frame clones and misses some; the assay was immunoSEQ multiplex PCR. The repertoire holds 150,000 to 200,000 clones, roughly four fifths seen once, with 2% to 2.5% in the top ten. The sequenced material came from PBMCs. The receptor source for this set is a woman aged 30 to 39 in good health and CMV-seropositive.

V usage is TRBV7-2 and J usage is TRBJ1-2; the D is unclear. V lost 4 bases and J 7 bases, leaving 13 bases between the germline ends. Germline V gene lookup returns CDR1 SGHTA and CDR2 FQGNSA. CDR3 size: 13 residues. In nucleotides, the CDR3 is TGTGCCAGCAGCTCCGACTTGGGAGGTGGCTACACCTTC. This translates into CASSSDLGGGYTF. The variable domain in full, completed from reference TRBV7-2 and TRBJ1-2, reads GAGVSQSPSNKVTEKGKDVELRCDPISGHTALYWYRQSLGQGLEFLIYFQGNSAPDKSGLPSDRFSAERTGGSVSTLTIQRTQQEDSAVYLCASSSDLGGGYTFGSGTRLTVV.

The DNA of the CDR3 is TGTGCCAGCACTCGCGAGGGGGCAACGGGAGAGACCCAGTACTTC. The encoded protein is CASTREGATGETQYF. The rearrangement links TRBV7-9 to TRBJ2-5; 7 positions match TRBD1. Germline V gives CDR1 SEHNR, CDR2 FQNEAQ (reference sequence). The CDR3 sequence is 15 residues long. Losses at the gene ends were 7 bases for V and 4 bases for J; bases not matched to a gene: 12.

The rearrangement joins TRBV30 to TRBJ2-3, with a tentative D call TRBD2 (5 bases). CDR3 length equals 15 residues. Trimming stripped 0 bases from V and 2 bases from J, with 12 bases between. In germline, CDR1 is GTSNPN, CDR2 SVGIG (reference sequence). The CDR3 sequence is CAWSVGGLYTDTQYF. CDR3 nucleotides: TGTGCCTGGAGTGTAGGCGGGTTATACACAGATACGCAGTATTTT.

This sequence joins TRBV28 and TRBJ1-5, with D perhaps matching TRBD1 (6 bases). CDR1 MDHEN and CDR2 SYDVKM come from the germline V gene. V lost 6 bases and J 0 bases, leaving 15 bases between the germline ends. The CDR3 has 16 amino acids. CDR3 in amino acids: CASSPIQGSSNQPQHF. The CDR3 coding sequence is TGTGCCAGCAGCCCCATTCAGGGGAGTAGCAATCAGCCCCAGCATTTT.

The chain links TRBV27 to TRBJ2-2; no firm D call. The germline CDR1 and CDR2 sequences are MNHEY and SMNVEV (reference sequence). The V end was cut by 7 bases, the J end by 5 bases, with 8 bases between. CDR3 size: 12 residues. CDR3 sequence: CASNSRTGELFF. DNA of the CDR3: TGTGCCAGCAATTCCCGGACCGGGGAGCTGTTTTTT.

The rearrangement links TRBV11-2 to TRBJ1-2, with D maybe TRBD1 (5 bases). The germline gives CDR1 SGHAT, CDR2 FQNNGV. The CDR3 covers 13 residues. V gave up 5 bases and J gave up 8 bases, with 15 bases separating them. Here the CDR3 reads CASSRQGFSGYTF. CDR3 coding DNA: TGTGCCAGCAGCCGCCAGGGATTCAGCGGCTACACCTTC.

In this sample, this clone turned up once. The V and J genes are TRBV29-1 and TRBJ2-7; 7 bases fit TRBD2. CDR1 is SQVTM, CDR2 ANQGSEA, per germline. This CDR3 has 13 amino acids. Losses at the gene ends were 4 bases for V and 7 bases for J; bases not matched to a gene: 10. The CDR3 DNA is TGCAGCGTTGCGAGTCAGGGAGCGGGGGAGCAGTACTTC. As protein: CSVASQGAGEQYF.

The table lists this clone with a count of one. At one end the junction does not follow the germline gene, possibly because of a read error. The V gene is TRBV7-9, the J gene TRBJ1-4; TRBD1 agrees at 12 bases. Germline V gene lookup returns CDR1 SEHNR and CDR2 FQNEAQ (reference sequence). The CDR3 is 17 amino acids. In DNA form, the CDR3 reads TGTTCCAGCAGCTTAAGGGACAGGGGGCGACCGGGTGAAAAACTGTTTTTT. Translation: CSSSLRDRGRPGEKLFF.

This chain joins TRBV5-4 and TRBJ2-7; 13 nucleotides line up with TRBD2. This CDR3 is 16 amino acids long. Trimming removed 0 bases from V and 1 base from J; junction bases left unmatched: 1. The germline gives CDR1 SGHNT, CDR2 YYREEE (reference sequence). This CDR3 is CASSLVLAGGSYEQYF. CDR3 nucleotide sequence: TGTGCCAGCAGCTTGGTACTAGCGGGGGGGTCCTACGAGCAGTACTTC.

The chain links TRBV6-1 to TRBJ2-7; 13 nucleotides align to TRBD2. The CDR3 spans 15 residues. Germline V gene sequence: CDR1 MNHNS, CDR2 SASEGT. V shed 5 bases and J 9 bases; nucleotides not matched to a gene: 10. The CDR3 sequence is CASSSQTSGGTRQYF. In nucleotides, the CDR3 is TGTGCCAGCAGTAGCCAGACTAGCGGGGGGACCCGGCAGTACTTC.

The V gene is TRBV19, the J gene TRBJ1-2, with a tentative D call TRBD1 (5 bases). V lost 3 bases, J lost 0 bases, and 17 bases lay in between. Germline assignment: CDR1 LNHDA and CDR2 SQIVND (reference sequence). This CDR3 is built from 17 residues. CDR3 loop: CASSIMVGAVTNYGYTF. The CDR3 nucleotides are TGTGCCAGTAGTATCATGGTAGGGGCCGTAACTAACTATGGCTACACCTTC.

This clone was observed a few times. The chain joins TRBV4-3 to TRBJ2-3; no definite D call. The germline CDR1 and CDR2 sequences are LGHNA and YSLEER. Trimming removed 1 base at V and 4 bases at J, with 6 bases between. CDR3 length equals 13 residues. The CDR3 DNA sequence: TGCGCCAGCAGCCAAGTTTTCGCAGATACGCAGTATTTT. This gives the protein CASSQVFADTQYF.

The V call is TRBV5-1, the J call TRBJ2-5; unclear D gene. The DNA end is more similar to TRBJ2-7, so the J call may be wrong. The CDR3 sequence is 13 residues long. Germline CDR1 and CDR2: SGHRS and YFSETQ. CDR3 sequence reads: CASSLALGYEQYF. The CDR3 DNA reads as TGCGCCAGCAGCTTGGCCCTGGGCTACGAGCAGTACTTC.

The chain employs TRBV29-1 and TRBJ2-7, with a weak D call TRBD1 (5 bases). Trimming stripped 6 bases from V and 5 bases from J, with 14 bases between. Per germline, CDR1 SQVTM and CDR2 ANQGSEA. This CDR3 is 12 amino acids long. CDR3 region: CSVAQGYHEQYF. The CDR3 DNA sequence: TGCAGCGTCGCCCAGGGCTACCACGAGCAGTACTTC.

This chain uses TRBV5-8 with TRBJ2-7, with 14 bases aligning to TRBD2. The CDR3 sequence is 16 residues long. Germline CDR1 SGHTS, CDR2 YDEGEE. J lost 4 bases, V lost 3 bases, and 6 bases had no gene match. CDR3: CASSSARTSGRYEQYF. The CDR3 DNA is TGTGCCAGCAGCTCTGCCAGGACTAGCGGGAGGTACGAGCAGTACTTC. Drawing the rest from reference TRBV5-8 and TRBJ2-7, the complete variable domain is EAGVTQSPTHLIKTRGQQATLRCSPISGHTSVYWYQQALGLGLQFLLWYDEGEERNRGNFPPRFSGRQFPNYSSELNVNALELEDSALYLCASSSARTSGRYEQYFGPGTRLTVT.

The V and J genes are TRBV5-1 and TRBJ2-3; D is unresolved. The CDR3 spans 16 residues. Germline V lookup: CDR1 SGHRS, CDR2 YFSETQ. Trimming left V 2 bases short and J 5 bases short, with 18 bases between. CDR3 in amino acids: CASSLSSAVSGDTQYF. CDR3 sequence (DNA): TGCGCCAGCAGCTTATCCAGCGCGGTTTCGGGAGATACGCAGTATTTT.

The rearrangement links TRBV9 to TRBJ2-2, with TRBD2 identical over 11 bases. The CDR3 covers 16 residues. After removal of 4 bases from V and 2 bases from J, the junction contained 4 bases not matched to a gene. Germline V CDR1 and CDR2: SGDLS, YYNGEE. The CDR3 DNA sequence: TGTGCCAGCAGCCCGCGACTAGCGGGAAACACCGGGGAGCTGTTTTTT. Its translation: CASSPRLAGNTGELFF.

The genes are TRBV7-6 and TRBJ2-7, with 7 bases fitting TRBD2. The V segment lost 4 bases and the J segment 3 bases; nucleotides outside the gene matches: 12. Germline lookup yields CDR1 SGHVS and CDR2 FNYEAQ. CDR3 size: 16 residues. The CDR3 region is CASSSKWGGAVYEQYF. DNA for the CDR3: TGTGCCAGCAGCTCTAAATGGGGAGGGGCCGTCTACGAGCAGTACTTC.

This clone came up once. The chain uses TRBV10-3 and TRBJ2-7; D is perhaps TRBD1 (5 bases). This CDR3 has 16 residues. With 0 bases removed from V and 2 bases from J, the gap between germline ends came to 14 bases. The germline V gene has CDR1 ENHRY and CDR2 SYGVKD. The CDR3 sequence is CAISESGQAQTYEQYF. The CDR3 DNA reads TGTGCCATCAGTGAGTCGGGGCAGGCCCAGACCTACGAGCAGTACTTC.

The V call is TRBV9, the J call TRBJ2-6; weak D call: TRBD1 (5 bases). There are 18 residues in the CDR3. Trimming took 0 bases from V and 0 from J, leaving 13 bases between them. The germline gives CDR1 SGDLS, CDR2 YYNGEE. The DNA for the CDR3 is TGTGCCAGCAGCGTAGAGGGGCAGGGCCTCTCTGGGGCCAACGTCCTGACTTTC. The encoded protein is CASSVEGQGLSGANVLTF.

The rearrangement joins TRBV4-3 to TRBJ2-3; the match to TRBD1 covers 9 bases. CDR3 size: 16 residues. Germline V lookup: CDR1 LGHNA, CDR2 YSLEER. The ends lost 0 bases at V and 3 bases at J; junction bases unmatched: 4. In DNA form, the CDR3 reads TGCGCCAGCAGCCAAGACGGGACAGGGAGTACAGATACGCAGTATTTT. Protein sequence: CASSQDGTGSTDTQYF.

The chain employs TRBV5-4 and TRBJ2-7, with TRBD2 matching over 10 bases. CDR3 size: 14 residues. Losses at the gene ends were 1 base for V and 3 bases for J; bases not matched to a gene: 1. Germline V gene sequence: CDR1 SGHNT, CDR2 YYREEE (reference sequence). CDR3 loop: CASSLSSGGYEQYF. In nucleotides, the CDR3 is TGTGCCAGCAGCTTGTCTAGCGGGGGCTACGAGCAGTACTTC.

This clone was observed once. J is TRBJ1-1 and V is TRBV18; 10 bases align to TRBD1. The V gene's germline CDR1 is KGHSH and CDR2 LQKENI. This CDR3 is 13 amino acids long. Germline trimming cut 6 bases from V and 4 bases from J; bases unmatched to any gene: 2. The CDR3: CASSTGGFTEAFF. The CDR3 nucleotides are TGTGCCAGCTCGACAGGGGGCTTCACTGAAGCTTTCTTT.

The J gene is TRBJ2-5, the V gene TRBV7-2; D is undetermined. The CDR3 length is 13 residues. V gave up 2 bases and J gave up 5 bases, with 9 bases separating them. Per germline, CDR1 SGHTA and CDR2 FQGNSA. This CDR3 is CASSLIPTETQYF. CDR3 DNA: TGTGCCAGCAGCTTAATACCTACGGAGACCCAGTACTTC.

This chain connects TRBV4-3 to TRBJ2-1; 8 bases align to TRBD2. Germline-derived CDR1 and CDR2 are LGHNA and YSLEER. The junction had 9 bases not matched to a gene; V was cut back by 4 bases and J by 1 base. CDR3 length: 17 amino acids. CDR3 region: CASSRLAGRDSYNEQFF. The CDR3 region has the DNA TGCGCCAGCAGCCGATTAGCGGGAAGGGATTCCTACAATGAGCAGTTCTTC.

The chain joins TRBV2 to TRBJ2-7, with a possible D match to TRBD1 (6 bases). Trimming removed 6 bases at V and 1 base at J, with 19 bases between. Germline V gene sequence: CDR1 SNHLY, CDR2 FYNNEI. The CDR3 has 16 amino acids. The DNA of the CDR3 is TGTGCCAGCAGCGCAAACTCCGGGACAAAATCCTACGAGCAGTACTTC. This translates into CASSANSGTKSYEQYF.

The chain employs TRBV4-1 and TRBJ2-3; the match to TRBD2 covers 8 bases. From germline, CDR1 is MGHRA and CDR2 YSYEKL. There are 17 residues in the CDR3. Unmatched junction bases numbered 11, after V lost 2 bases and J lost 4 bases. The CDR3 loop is CASSQLGSGGMADTQYF. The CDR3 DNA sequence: TGCGCCAGCAGCCAACTGGGGAGCGGGGGTATGGCAGATACGCAGTATTTT.